What follows are 32 T cell receptor beta chains derived from one specimen sequenced in a study of vaccination and CD4 T cells after COVID-19. Sample treatment: approximately 9-day PBMC culture with coronavirus spike peptide pools or control peptides (ViraFEST assay). The Oncomine TCR Beta short-read assay was applied to DNA of cultured CD4+ T cells. TCRdb ran MiXCR on the PCR reads and lists one entry per CDR3 protein. The sample shows over 25,000 distinct CDR3 sequences, approximately 62% of them seen only once. The antigens of these receptors remain unknown. The sequences come from CD4+ T cells from blood, cultured in vitro, collected after SARS-CoV-2 vaccination. These receptors all stem from a human donor who received a COVID-19 vaccine.

This clonotype has a handful of counts. The chain links TRBV6-1 to TRBJ1-2; 8 positions agree with TRBD1. Germline V gene data show CDR1 as MNHNS and CDR2 as SASEGT. The CDR3 totals 15 residues. After removal of 6 bases from V and 4 bases from J, the junction contained 10 bases not matched to a gene. CDR3 in amino acids: CASRERTGWAYGYTF. The DNA for the CDR3 is TGTGCCAGCAGAGAGAGGACAGGGTGGGCCTATGGCTACACCTTC.

This chain connects TRBV28 to TRBJ1-1; the D is unclear. The CDR3 spans 14 residues. V was trimmed by 3 bases and J by 3 bases, leaving 11 bases between them. Germline V gene data show CDR1 as MDHEN and CDR2 as SYDVKM. CDR3 in DNA: TGTGCCAGCAGTTTCCCCCCCGAGGACACTGAAGCTTTCTTT. Its translation: CASSFPPEDTEAFF.

The chain is built from TRBV12-5 and TRBJ1-2; the D is unclear. V gave up 0 bases and J gave up 7 bases, with 6 bases separating them. The CDR3 is 12 amino acids. The germline V gene has CDR1 LGHNT and CDR2 FRNRAP. CDR3 coding DNA: TGTGCTAGTGGTTTGGTACGGGGTGGCTACACCTTC. Translating it yields CASGLVRGGYTF. Full variable domain (outside the CDR3, taken from reference TRBV12-5 and TRBJ1-2): DARVTQTPRHKVTEMGQEVTMRCQPILGHNTVFWYRQTMMQGLELLAYFRNRAPLDDSGMPKDRFSAEMPDATLATLKIQPSEPRDSAVYFCASGLVRGGYTFGSGTRLTVV.

This clonotype was counted only a few times. This sequence joins TRBV2 and TRBJ1-1; D is perhaps TRBD1 (5 bases). Per the germline V gene, CDR1 is SNHLY and CDR2 is FYNNEI. This CDR3 spans 12 amino acids. V lost 3 bases, J lost 10 bases, and 12 bases lay in between. The CDR3 is CASSDHRLGAFF. In nucleotides, the CDR3 is TGTGCCAGCAGTGACCACAGGCTCGGAGCTTTCTTT.

This clonotype is medium-sized (0.01 to 0.1%) in the sample. This chain joins TRBV27 and TRBJ1-1, with TRBD1 identical over 8 bases. CDR1 and CDR2 from the germline V gene are MNHEY and SMNVEV (reference sequence). The CDR3 is 15 residues long. J gave up 4 bases and V 1 base, and 5 bases lay outside the gene matches. This chain's CDR3 is CASSLLTGGSTEAFF. The CDR3 bases are TGTGCCAGCAGTTTATTAACAGGGGGGAGCACTGAAGCTTTCTTT.

The chain joins TRBV5-1 to TRBJ1-6; D remains unclear. The germline V and J ends were trimmed by 0 bases and 4 bases, with 8 bases remaining between them. CDR3 length equals 15 residues. Germline CDR1 SGHRS, CDR2 YFSETQ. CDR3 region: CASSLDGRYNSPLHF. Written as DNA, the CDR3 is TGCGCCAGCAGCTTGGATGGCAGGTATAATTCACCCCTCCACTTT.

The V gene is TRBV7-9, the J gene TRBJ1-1; D gene ambiguous. The length of the CDR3 is 12 residues. Trimming cost V 5 bases and J 7 bases, with 11 bases left between them. Germline V gene sequence: CDR1 SEHNR, CDR2 FQNEAQ (reference sequence). The CDR3 loop reads CASSPDRDEAFF. Written as DNA, the CDR3 is TGTGCCAGCAGCCCCGATAGGGATGAAGCTTTCTTT.

This chain connects TRBV30 to TRBJ2-3; TRBD2 aligns across 7 bases. CDR1 is GTSNPN, CDR2 SVGIG, per germline (reference sequence). The CDR3 length is 15 residues. Germline trimming cut 1 base from V and 4 bases from J; bases unmatched to any gene: 8. CDR3 nucleotide sequence: TGTGCCTGGAGTGGGCGGACTAGGTCGGCAGATACGCAGTATTTT. It is translated as CAWSGRTRSADTQYF.

This chain joins TRBV20-1 and TRBJ1-2; 7 nucleotides match TRBD1. Unmatched junction bases numbered 10, after V lost 7 bases and J lost 5 bases. The CDR3 runs to 13 residues. Germline V lookup: CDR1 DFQATT, CDR2 SNEGSKA (reference sequence). The CDR3 DNA sequence: TGCAGTGTAGGCTCGCGCAGGGGGTATGGCTACACCTTC. Protein: CSVGSRRGYGYTF.

V usage is TRBV29-1 and J usage is TRBJ1-1; a possible D gene is TRBD1 (5 bases). Trimming cost V 4 bases and J 11 bases, with 23 bases left between them. The germline CDR1 and CDR2 sequences are SQVTM and ANQGSEA. There are 14 residues in the CDR3. Here the CDR3 DNA reads TGCAGCGTTGCCTACTCTGGGGTGGGGGAAGAGGCTTTCTTT. The encoded protein is CSVAYSGVGEEAFF.

V gene TRBV28 combines with J gene TRBJ2-7, with D hard to call. V was cut by 3 bases and J by 4 bases, with 7 bases left in between. The CDR3 consists of 12 residues. Germline CDR1 and CDR2: MDHEN and SYDVKM. For the CDR3, the DNA is TGTGCCAGCAGTTTCCCCCCTTACGAGCAGTACTTC. It translates to CASSFPPYEQYF.

This chain uses TRBV24-1 with TRBJ2-7, with 9 bases lining up with TRBD1. CDR1 and CDR2 (germline): KGHDR, SFDVKD. Trimming took 6 bases from V and 3 from J; bases not matched to a gene: 8. The CDR3 contains 15 residues. The CDR3 sequence: CATSISGQGLYEQYF. Here the CDR3 DNA reads TGTGCCACCAGTATTTCGGGACAGGGTCTCTACGAGCAGTACTTC.

This clonotype has only a few counts. V gene TRBV10-3 combines with J gene TRBJ1-5, with 8 bases that match TRBD1. V was pared by 3 bases and J by 6 bases, with 4 bases of the junction left unmatched. The germline V gene encodes CDR1 ENHRY and CDR2 SYGVKD. The CDR3 covers 14 residues. In nucleotides, the CDR3 is TGTGCCATCAGTGATCGACAGGGGATTCAGCCCCAGCATTTT. Protein product: CAISDRQGIQPQHF.

J is TRBJ1-1 and V is TRBV19; 7 nucleotides line up with TRBD1. The junction had 10 bases not matched to a gene; V was cut back by 8 bases and J by 7 bases. Germline V lookup: CDR1 LNHDA, CDR2 SQIVND (reference sequence). This CDR3 comprises 13 residues. For the CDR3, the DNA is TGTGCCAGTTTCGGACAGGCTTGGGGTGAAGCTTTCTTT. It codes for CASFGQAWGEAFF.

The V gene is TRBV19, the J gene TRBJ1-5; 7 nucleotides agree with TRBD1. Trimming removed 8 bases from V and 0 bases from J; junction bases left unmatched: 4. CDR1 is LNHDA and CDR2 is SQIVND in the germline V gene (reference sequence). The CDR3 is made up of 14 amino acids. CDR3 nucleotide sequence: TGTGCCAGTGCGGACAGGATTAGCAATCAGCCCCAGCATTTT. Amino acid sequence: CASADRISNQPQHF.

The chain links TRBV20-1 to TRBJ1-5; unclear D gene. Germline loops: CDR1 DFQATT, CDR2 SNEGSKA (reference sequence). CDR3 length: 13 amino acids. V was cut by 3 bases and J by 1 base, with 7 bases left in between. CDR3 nucleotides: TGCAGTGCTAGGATCGGGAGCAATCAGCCCCAGCATTTT. Its translation: CSARIGSNQPQHF.

The rearrangement joins TRBV5-4 to TRBJ2-1, with D possibly TRBD1 on 5 matching bases. The CDR3 loop spans 13 amino acids. Germline V CDR1 and CDR2: SGHNT, YYREEE (reference sequence). V was cut by 5 bases and J by 7 bases, with 13 bases left in between. The CDR3 nucleotides are TGTGCCAGCAGTCCGCAGGGAAAGAATGAGCAGTTCTTC. Translation gives CASSPQGKNEQFF.

This chain links TRBV20-1 with TRBJ1-2, with D possibly matching TRBD1 (5 bases). The CDR3 totals 14 residues. Germline assignment: CDR1 DFQATT and CDR2 SNEGSKA (reference sequence). Between the trimmed V and J ends, which lost 2 bases and 2 bases, there was a span of 12 bases. This CDR3 is CSARNRDGNYGYTF. CDR3 coding DNA: TGCAGTGCTAGAAACCGGGACGGCAACTATGGCTACACCTTC.

The chain joins TRBV15 to TRBJ2-7, with TRBD2 matching 7 bases. Germline CDR1 and CDR2: LNHNV and YYDKDF (reference sequence). The length of the CDR3 is 13 residues. V trimming: 8 bases; J trimming: 0 bases; junction bases outside the gene matches: 4. The CDR3 spells CATSRGSSYEQYF. CDR3 sequence (DNA): TGTGCCACCTCGCGGGGGAGCTCCTACGAGCAGTACTTC.

J is TRBJ1-3 and V is TRBV20-1; D remains unclear. Between the trimmed V and J ends, which lost 1 base and 2 bases, there was a span of 12 bases. The CDR3 has 15 amino acids. Germline V gene data show CDR1 as DFQATT and CDR2 as SNEGSKA (reference sequence). CDR3 nucleotide sequence: TGCAGTGCTAGAGTTGGGCGCTCCGCTGGAAACACCATATATTTT. Translating gives CSARVGRSAGNTIYF.

CDR3 nucleotide sequence: TGTGCCAGCAGCGAAAAGCTAGCGGGGGGGCCGAGGGAGCTGTTTTTT. It encodes CASSEKLAGGPRELFF. The rearrangement links TRBV7-2 to TRBJ2-2, with 12 bases aligning to TRBD2. Germline CDR1 reads SGHTA; CDR2 reads FQGNSA. The CDR3 loop spans 16 amino acids. V lost 5 bases and J lost 9; bases outside the gene matches: 10.

Concerning this clonotype: At one end the junction does not follow the germline gene, possibly because of a read error. The chain combines TRBV7-9 with TRBJ1-2, with TRBD1 matching over 8 bases. The CDR3 contains 12 residues. Germline CDR1 reads SEHNR; CDR2 reads FQNEAQ (reference sequence). DNA of the CDR3: TGCGCCAGCAGCACCGGGACAGGCGGCTACACCTTC. It is translated as CASSTGTGGYTF.

This chain connects TRBV20-1 to TRBJ1-1; D is undetermined. The CDR3 is 11 amino acids. V was cut by 3 bases and J by 2 bases, with 4 bases left in between. Germline lookup yields CDR1 DFQATT and CDR2 SNEGSKA (reference sequence). The DNA of the CDR3 is TGCAGTGCTAGGGGCAACACTGAAGCTTTCTTT. Translating it yields CSARGNTEAFF.

The rearrangement joins TRBV20-1 to TRBJ2-3, with 11 bases that match TRBD2. CDR1 and CDR2 from the germline V gene are DFQATT and SNEGSKA (reference sequence). V shed 0 bases and J 3 bases; nucleotides not matched to a gene: 8. This CDR3 comprises 17 residues. The CDR3 sequence is CSARDPLAGGRTDTQYF. In DNA, the CDR3 is TGCAGTGCTAGAGATCCCCTAGCGGGGGGAAGGACAGATACGCAGTATTTT.

This chain joins TRBV15 and TRBJ2-1, with TRBD2 matching 8 bases. J lost 4 bases, V lost 8 bases, and 10 bases had no gene match. Germline V gene lookup returns CDR1 LNHNV and CDR2 YYDKDF (reference sequence). CDR3 length equals 15 residues. The CDR3 sequence is CATSRGGGSYNEQFF. The CDR3 nucleotides are TGTGCCACCTCTCGAGGCGGGGGGTCATACAATGAGCAGTTCTTC.

The chain joins TRBV24-1 to TRBJ1-5; 7 positions match TRBD1. Germline V gene lookup returns CDR1 KGHDR and CDR2 SFDVKD. The CDR3 spans 14 residues. V lost 4 bases and J lost 4; bases outside the gene matches: 3. The CDR3 coding sequence is TGTGCCACCAGTGAGACGACAGGGAATCAGCCCCAGCATTTT. This sequence encodes CATSETTGNQPQHF.

The chain combines TRBV5-1 with TRBJ1-2, with 8 bases lining up with TRBD1. This CDR3 has 17 amino acids. Per the germline V gene, CDR1 is SGHRS and CDR2 is YFSETQ. The V gene end was trimmed by 2 bases and the J gene end by 0 bases; junction bases not matched to a gene: 9. CDR3 sequence (DNA): TGCGCCAGCAGCTTAGGCAGGGGGCGAGATGCTAACTATGGCTACACCTTC. Its translation is CASSLGRGRDANYGYTF.

The CDR3 DNA follows: TGTGCCAGCAGTGAAGCATATAGGGAAGATCAGCCCCAGCATTTT. Translating gives CASSEAYREDQPQHF. This rearrangement joins TRBV6-1 to TRBJ1-5; D not resolved. Trimming pared 0 bases from V and 5 bases from J, leaving 11 bases between. Germline V gives CDR1 MNHNS, CDR2 SASEGT. The CDR3 spans 15 residues.

V usage is TRBV21-1 and J usage is TRBJ2-3; the table's D call, TRBD1, has no DNA check behind it. TRBV21-1 is recorded as a pseudogene. The CDR3 sequence is 18 residues long. In DNA, the CDR3 is TGTGCCAGCAGCAAAGGGAAAAACAGGTCATTGGGTTGGTATACGCAGTATTTT. Amino acids: CASSKGKNRSLGWYTQYF.

The rearrangement links TRBV7-8 to TRBJ1-1; D not resolved. This CDR3 spans 15 amino acids. Germline CDR1 SGHVS, CDR2 FQNEAQ. V lost 5 bases to trimming and J lost 2 bases, with 15 bases between them. The CDR3 region has the DNA TGTGCCAGCAGCCCCCGGGAAGGTCCAAACACTGAAGCTTTCTTT. Its protein is CASSPREGPNTEAFF.

This rearrangement joins TRBV20-1 to TRBJ1-5; D remains ambiguous. Germline CDR1 and CDR2: DFQATT and SNEGSKA (reference sequence). This CDR3 is built from 14 residues. Trimming removed 3 bases from V and 2 bases from J, with 11 bases in between. CDR3 protein: CSARSVYGNQPQHF. DNA for the CDR3: TGCAGTGCTAGGTCCGTATACGGCAATCAGCCCCAGCATTTT.

The chain has TRBV20-1 and TRBJ2-7, with D unresolved. V dropped 0 bases and J dropped 2 bases, with 5 bases sitting between them. The CDR3 runs 12 residues. CDR1 and CDR2 (germline): DFQATT, SNEGSKA (reference sequence). This CDR3 reads CSAREAAYEQYF. Written as DNA, the CDR3 is TGCAGTGCTAGAGAGGCCGCCTACGAGCAGTACTTC.